This TCR beta chain was identified in a study of a mutant IDH1 vaccine in newly diagnosed glioma. About the research overall: Patients got radiotherapy, temozolomide, or both beforehand, and most got both.

Trimming took off 0 bases at V and 0 bases at J, with 3 bases between the two ends. This CDR3 has 13 residues. CDR1 is LNHNV, CDR2 YYDKDF, per germline (reference sequence). Sample time point: week 35, safety follow-up. One vaccine dose held 300 ug of mutant IDH1 20-mer peptide and came with topical imiquimod. Note on this clone: The antigen remains unidentified.

Sequenced by immunoSEQ multiplex PCR; TCRdb stores in-frame clones only, minus some. Of about 32,000 clones detected, 65% to 85% appear once; the ten largest clones hold approximately 8.5%. This chain connects TRBV15 to TRBJ2-7; D uncertain. The TCR originated in a woman aged 25 to 39 with glioma. Some clones in this sample may be carry-over from other donors' samples. Material: PBMCs, obtained from a glioma patient whose treatment included an IDH1 peptide vaccine. CDR3 loop: CATSRESSYEQYF. Here the CDR3 DNA reads TGTGCCACCAGCAGAGAAAGCTCCTACGAGCAGTACTTC.